The 10 T cell receptor beta chains below come from one sample, sequenced in a study of a mutant IDH1 vaccine in newly diagnosed glioma. These TCRs' antigens remain unknown. As to time point: week 5, during vaccination. Topical imiquimod was applied with each vaccine dose, which held 300 ug of mutant IDH1 20-mer peptide. Data came from immunoSEQ multiplex PCR; TCRdb stores just in-frame clones and leaves some out. Seen here are roughly 40,000 clones, roughly nine tenths observed once, and the top ten hold 2% to 3%. The sequences come from PBMCs, collected from a glioma patient whose treatment included an IDH1 peptide vaccine. Receptors were obtained from a man aged 50 to 60 with glioma.

The chain employs TRBV28 and TRBJ1-4; a weak D match, TRBD1 (6 bases). Deletions cut 5 bases from V and 8 bases from J, with 18 bases between. This CDR3 region has 15 residues. Germline loops: CDR1 MDHEN, CDR2 SYDVKM. The CDR3 sequence is CASSPGEFFGEKLFF. The CDR3 coding sequence is TGTGCCAGCAGTCCAGGGGAGTTCTTTGGCGAAAAACTGTTTTTT.

This clone was seen a single time. The chain uses TRBV5-1 and TRBJ2-7; possibly TRBD1 for D (5 bases). Germline CDR1 SGHRS, CDR2 YFSETQ. V lost 0 bases and J lost 0, with 10 bases in between. There are 15 residues in the CDR3. The CDR3 DNA sequence: TGCGCCAGCAGCTTGGGGACGACAGACTCCTACGAGCAGTACTTC. Protein sequence: CASSLGTTDSYEQYF.

The chain joins TRBV18 to TRBJ2-1; the D gene is possibly TRBD2 (6 bases). Germline values: CDR1 KGHSH, CDR2 LQKENI. Between the trimmed V and J ends, which lost 5 bases and 6 bases, there was a span of 14 bases. The CDR3 is 14 amino acids. CDR3 sequence reads: CASSGGLSTNEQFF. The CDR3 bases are TGTGCCAGCTCAGGAGGGCTCAGCACCAATGAGCAGTTCTTC. Supplemented by reference TRBV18 and TRBJ2-1, the full variable domain reads NAGVMQNPRHLVRRRGQEARLRCSPMKGHSHVYWYRQLPEEGLKFMVYLQKENIIDESGMPKERFSAEFPKEGPSILRIQQVVRGDSAAYFCASSGGLSTNEQFFGPGTRLTVL.

The chain combines TRBV7-2 with TRBJ2-3; TRBD2 matches at 10 bases. Germline CDR1 reads SGHTA; CDR2 reads FQGNSA. The V segment lost 5 bases and the J segment 2 bases; nucleotides outside the gene matches: 7. The CDR3 covers 16 residues. The DNA of the CDR3 is TGTGCCAGCAGCACAATAGCGGGGGGCACCACAGATACGCAGTATTTT. Its translation: CASSTIAGGTTDTQYF.

The chain recombines TRBV11-3 with TRBJ2-1; D is undetermined. Germline loops: CDR1 SGHNT, CDR2 YENEEA. The V end was cut by 4 bases, the J end by 1 base, with 11 bases between. CDR3 length: 15 residues. This CDR3 reads CASSSVQVSYNEQFF. The CDR3 DNA reads TGTGCCAGCAGCTCAGTCCAGGTTTCCTACAATGAGCAGTTCTTC. Drawing the rest from reference TRBV11-3 and TRBJ2-1, the complete variable domain is EAGVVQSPRYKIIEKKQPVAFWCNPISGHNTLYWYLQNLGQGPELLIRYENEEAVDDSQLPKDRFSAERLKGVDSTLKIQPAELGDSAVYLCASSSVQVSYNEQFFGPGTRLTVL.

The chain links TRBV18 to TRBJ2-2; D gene uncertain. The CDR3 is made up of 14 amino acids. Per the germline V gene, CDR1 is KGHSH and CDR2 is LQKENI. V lost 3 bases to trimming and J lost 4 bases, with 9 bases between them. CDR3 sequence reads: CASSPPGSTGELFF. Here the CDR3 DNA reads TGTGCCAGCTCACCCCCCGGGTCCACCGGGGAGCTGTTTTTT. Full variable domain (outside the CDR3, taken from reference TRBV18 and TRBJ2-2): NAGVMQNPRHLVRRRGQEARLRCSPMKGHSHVYWYRQLPEEGLKFMVYLQKENIIDESGMPKERFSAEFPKEGPSILRIQQVVRGDSAAYFCASSPPGSTGELFFGEGSRLTVL.

The chain is built from TRBV2 and TRBJ1-5; maybe TRBD1 (5 bases). The CDR3 runs 15 residues. Germline assignment: CDR1 SNHLY and CDR2 FYNNEI. The ends were cut back, 8 bases at V and 1 base at J, with 15 bases in the middle. The CDR3 protein is CASEAGYVSNQPQHF. The CDR3 coding sequence is TGTGCCAGCGAGGCAGGGTACGTGAGCAATCAGCCCCAGCATTTT.

The genes are TRBV2 and TRBJ2-1; D possibly corresponds to TRBD1 (6 bases). Germline lookup yields CDR1 SNHLY and CDR2 FYNNEI. Between the trimmed V and J ends, which lost 5 bases and 5 bases, there was a span of 10 bases. CDR3 size: 13 residues. The DNA of the CDR3 is TGTGCCAGCAGTATGACAGGCCACAATGAGCAGTTCTTC. Translation gives CASSMTGHNEQFF.

The CDR3 reads CASSLIRGSSGANVLTF. DNA for the CDR3: TGTGCCAGCAGCTTAATACGGGGGAGCTCTGGGGCCAACGTCCTGACTTTC. The V and J genes are TRBV7-8 and TRBJ2-6, with D perhaps matching TRBD2 (6 bases). There are 17 residues in the CDR3. The germline CDR1 and CDR2 sequences are SGHVS and FQNEAQ. V lost 2 bases, J lost 0 bases, and 11 bases lay in between.

V gene TRBV6-5 combines with J gene TRBJ2-1; 7 bases fit TRBD1. This CDR3 comprises 13 residues. Trimming at V came to 5 bases and at J to 7 bases, leaving 5 bases not matched to a gene. CDR1 and CDR2 (germline): MNHEY, SVGAGI. This CDR3 reads CASSQLTGNEQFF. Here the CDR3 DNA reads TGTGCCAGCAGTCAATTGACAGGGAATGAGCAGTTCTTC.